Listed here are 3 T cell receptor beta chains from one sample, sequenced in a study of cytomegalovirus exposure and HLA in healthy donors. The primer mix had 60 Vbeta and 13 Jbeta primers. Clones were sequenced by immunoSEQ multiplex PCR, and TCRdb holds only the in-frame ones, with some missing. This table has some 130,000 clones, approximately 80% appearing once. The sample comprised PBMCs. These receptors were obtained from a man aged 25 to 45 in good health and CMV-seronegative.

The rearrangement joins TRBV19 to TRBJ2-3; 11 nucleotides align to TRBD2. Germline V gene sequence: CDR1 LNHDA, CDR2 SQIVND (reference sequence). The trim removed 7 bases at V and 4 bases at J, leaving 19 bases unmatched. This CDR3 spans 19 amino acids. The CDR3 nucleotides are TGTGCCAGTACCGTACCTAGTGTTGGTAGCGGGAGGGCAGCAGATACGCAGTATTTT. Translating gives CASTVPSVGSGRAADTQYF.

The CDR3 DNA follows: TGTGCCAGCAGCCTACTGTCCGTAGAGTCGTCCTACGAGCAGTACTTC. Protein sequence: CASSLLSVESSYEQYF. The chain couples TRBV7-6 to TRBJ2-7, with unresolved D. The CDR3 consists of 16 residues. V was pared by 5 bases and J by 1 base, with 18 bases between. Looked up from germline, CDR1 is SGHVS and CDR2 is FNYEAQ.

The V call is TRBV4-2, the J call TRBJ1-6; D gene unclear. This CDR3 has 14 amino acids. V was clipped by 1 base and J by 6 bases, with 7 bases between them. Germline lookup yields CDR1 LGHNA and CDR2 YNFKEQ. The CDR3 spells CASSQGGSNSPLHF. CDR3 coding DNA: TGTGCCAGCAGCCAAGGTGGCAGTAATTCACCCCTCCACTTT.